The present TCR beta chain was sequenced within a study of cytomegalovirus exposure and HLA in healthy donors. 60 Vbeta and 13 Jbeta primers were used in PCR. Profiled with immunoSEQ multiplex PCR; TCRdb holds only in-frame clones, not every one. The data contain 100,000 to 150,000 clones, approximately 87% of them singletons. Looked up from germline, CDR1 is MNHEY and CDR2 is SVGAGI. Trimming stripped 6 bases from V and 7 bases from J, with 12 bases between. The CDR3 totals 13 residues. This clone was observed a handful of times. The sequence was obtained from a man between 18 and 35 years old in good health and CMV-seropositive. The sequenced sample was PBMCs. The chain carries TRBV6-5 and TRBJ2-2; D uncertain. The chain's CDR3 is CASRTVSGGELFF. The DNA of the CDR3 is TGTGCCAGCAGGACGGTTTCGGGCGGGGAGCTGTTTTTT.